The 20 T cell receptor beta chains below come from one sample, sequenced in a study of tumor-infiltrating lymphocytes in primary liver carcinoma. Co-extraction of both nucleic acids (RNA and DNA) used about 17-33 mg of unsorted bulk tissue. cDNA specific to TCR beta was made from 500 ng of total RNA, with a constant-region primer employed for priming. Three nested multiplex PCR rounds, a slightly modified ARM-PCR, produced the libraries for TCR beta. A C-beta reverse primer was combined with TRBV1-TRBV30 forward primers in the first two PCR rounds, and each round had roughly 9 cycles. MiXCR, applied by TCRdb to the multiplex PCR reads, yields one record per CDR3 protein. The sample includes fewer than 85,000 distinct CDR3 sequences, approximately 62% of them seen just once. The source material was tumor-adjacent normal liver tissue. All receptors derive from a man aged 35 to 55 with primary liver carcinoma and hepatitis B virus infection.

With regard to this clonotype: At one boundary the junction diverges from the germline segment, which might be a read error. The J gene is TRBJ2-1, the V gene TRBV30, with a tentative D call TRBD1 (6 bases). The CDR3 consists of 15 residues. Germline V gene data show CDR1 as GTSNPN and CDR2 as SVGIG (reference sequence). In DNA form, the CDR3 reads TGTGCCTGTAGTGTAGGAAGGGGGATCTACAATGAGCAGTTCTTC. Residues: CACSVGRGIYNEQFF.

Worth noting for this clonotype: Lacking the conserved final phenylalanine or tryptophan, this CDR3 likely reflects a read error. The chain combines TRBV10-3 with TRBJ1-3; possibly TRBD1 for D (5 bases). The CDR3 has 19 amino acids. CDR1 and CDR2 from the germline V gene are ENHRY and SYGVKD. The CDR3 DNA sequence: TGTGCCATCAGTGAGTCGGGTGTCCCCTCTAGGGGAGAAGGAAATACCATATATTCC. This codes for CAISESGVPSRGEGNTIYS.

About this clonotype itself: It is likely a read error, because the conserved phenylalanine at the end of the CDR3 is missing. The rearrangement uses TRBV12-3 or TRBV12-4 and TRBJ2-2; 10 bases line up with TRBD2. J lost 4 bases, V lost 2 bases, and 4 bases had no gene match. The CDR3 extends over 16 amino acids. The CDR3: CASSLFLAGATGELFS. CDR3 in DNA: TGTGCCAGCAGTTTATTCCTAGCGGGAGCCACCGGGGAGCTGTTTTCC.

Concerning this clonotype itself: A read error may explain this, as a much larger clone is one base away. The chain carries TRBV9 and TRBJ1-1; D gene unclear. Per the germline V gene, CDR1 is SGDLS and CDR2 is YYNGEE. This CDR3 is built from 14 residues. The V and J ends lost 4 bases and 1 base respectively, with 11 bases between them. CDR3 loop: CASSPNSGNTEAFF. The DNA for the CDR3 is TGTGCCAGCAGCCCCAACTCAGGGAACACTGAAGCTTTCTTT.

A remark on this clonotype: Sequence at one end of the junction differs from germline and may be a read error. CDR3 coding DNA: TGTGCAAGCAGGCAGACAGGGGAGTCTGGTTTCTTT. Residues: CASRQTGESGFF. The chain carries TRBV7-9 and TRBJ1-1; 8 positions agree with TRBD1. Germline V gene lookup returns CDR1 SEHNR and CDR2 FQNEAQ (reference sequence). The CDR3 covers 12 residues.

The chain is built from TRBV11-3 and TRBJ2-1; TRBD2 matches 8 bases. J gave up 7 bases and V 11 bases, and 16 bases lay outside the gene matches. The CDR3 is 15 amino acids. Per germline, CDR1 SGHNT and CDR2 YENEEA. The CDR3 region is CAGCAGTREINEQFF. CDR3 bases: TGTGCCGGCTGTGCCGGGACTAGAGAGATTAATGAGCAGTTCTTC.

As for this clonotype: An end of the junction does not agree with germline; a read error may underlie this. This sequence joins TRBV4-2 and TRBJ2-3; TRBD2 might be the D (6 bases). Germline V gene sequence: CDR1 LGHNA, CDR2 YNFKEQ. This CDR3 is built from 16 residues. CDR3: CVSSQRGRSFVDTYYF. The CDR3 DNA follows: TGTGTCAGCAGCCAACGGGGGAGGTCTTTCGTAGATACGTACTATTTT.

In the case of this clonotype: At one boundary the junction diverges from the germline segment, which might be a read error. The chain combines TRBV11-2 with TRBJ2-7; no firm D call. CDR3 length: 15 amino acids. Germline CDR1 and CDR2: SGHAT and FQNNGV. CDR3 sequence: CASSPRVDGSYEQHF. In DNA form, the CDR3 reads TGTGCCAGCAGCCCACGGGTGGACGGCTCCTACGAGCAGCACTTC.

Comment on this clonotype: One end of the junction does not line up with germline, which may come from a read error. The rearrangement uses TRBV6-2 or TRBV6-3 and TRBJ2-2; D possibly corresponds to TRBD2 (6 bases). The CDR3 loop spans 13 amino acids. CDR1 and CDR2 from the germline V gene are MNHEY and SVGEGT. CDR3 in amino acids: CASSYSLGGEPFF. The CDR3, as DNA: TGTGCCAGCAGTTACTCCTTAGGCGGGGAGCCGTTTTTT.

The genes are TRBV28 and TRBJ1-5, with 8 bases lining up with TRBD1. The germline gives CDR1 MDHEN, CDR2 SYDVKM. The CDR3 has 14 residues. The trim removed 5 bases at V and 6 bases at J, leaving 6 bases unmatched. The CDR3 region is CASSLTGATQPQHF. CDR3 sequence (DNA): TGTGCCAGCAGTCTGACAGGGGCGACTCAGCCCCAGCATTTT.

Regarding this clonotype: Given a much more abundant clone one base away, this may be a read error. The chain is built from TRBV5-1 and TRBJ2-2; 8 bases match TRBD1. The CDR3 consists of 14 residues. CDR1 is SGHRS and CDR2 is YFSETQ in the germline V gene. CDR3 sequence (DNA): TGCACCAGCAGCTCGGGGACAGGACAATGGGAGCTGTTTTTT. It translates to CTSSSGTGQWELFF.

Notes on this clonotype: A junction end diverges from the germline sequence, so it may reflect a read error. The chain carries TRBV6-5 and TRBJ2-5, with 7 bases aligning to TRBD1. Germline CDR1 MNHEY, CDR2 SVGAGI. This CDR3 contains 14 residues. The DNA of the CDR3 is TGTGCCAGCAGCCAACAGGGGTGGGAAGAGACCCGGTACTTC. It yields the protein CASSQQGWEETRYF.

In this sample, this clonotype turned up many times. The chain is built from TRBV7-9 and TRBJ2-1; D not resolved. Germline V CDR1 and CDR2: SEHNR, FQNEAQ (reference sequence). V was pared by 1 base and J by 9 bases, with 16 bases between. This CDR3 is 15 amino acids long. This CDR3 reads CASSLVLEYPTEQFF. The CDR3 DNA reads as TGTGCCAGCAGCTTAGTTCTAGAGTACCCCACTGAGCAGTTCTTC.

As regards this clonotype: A read error may be the cause here, since a much bigger clone is one base away. The chain has TRBV5-1 and TRBJ2-5; 7 bases are shared with TRBD2. CDR3 length equals 14 residues. V gave up 4 bases and J gave up 1 base; unmatched junction bases: 4. The germline V gene has CDR1 SGHRS and CDR2 YFSETQ. CDR3: CASSMPGGQETQYF. Written as DNA, the CDR3 is TGCGCCAGCAGCATGCCGGGGGGCCAAGAGACCCAGTACTTC. The whole variable domain, filled in from reference TRBV5-1 and TRBJ2-5, reads KAGVTQTPRYLIKTRGQQVTLSCSPISGHRSVSWYQQTPGQGLQFLFEYFSETQRNKGNFPGRFSGRQFSNSRSEMNVSTLELGDSALYLCASSMPGGQETQYFGPGTRLLVL.

A remark on this clonotype: As the CDR3 is not closed by the conserved phenylalanine or tryptophan, this likely results from a read error. V is TRBV5-1 and J is TRBJ2-7; the match to TRBD2 covers 8 bases. There are 15 residues in the CDR3. Per germline, CDR1 SGHRS and CDR2 YFSETQ. The CDR3 reads CASSSQSGSSSEQYY. The CDR3 coding sequence is TGCGCCAGCAGCTCTCAAAGCGGGAGTTCCTCCGAGCAGTACTAC.

As to this clonotype: Possible read error: a much larger clone is one base away. The chain combines TRBV28 with TRBJ2-6, with D maybe TRBD2 (6 bases). The CDR3 consists of 15 residues. Germline loops: CDR1 MDHEN, CDR2 SYDVKM. CDR3 nucleotide sequence: TGTGCCACCAGTTTCGGAGGGGCTGGGGCCAACGTCCTGACTTTC. It yields the protein CATSFGGAGANVLTF.

Comments on this clonotype: This clone may be a read error of a much larger clone one base away. The chain recombines TRBV5-1 with TRBJ2-7; 8 bases line up with TRBD1. CDR1 is SGHRS and CDR2 is YFSETQ in the germline V gene. The CDR3 totals 18 residues. J lost 9 bases, V lost 3 bases, and 23 bases had no gene match. The CDR3 sequence is CASSSPPTTGTGRGGQYF. As DNA, the CDR3 is TGCGCCAGCAGCTCTCCCCCCACTACCGGGACAGGCCGTGGGGGGCAGTACTTC.

As to this clonotype: The germline gene is not matched at one end of the junction; a read error may be the cause. This chain joins TRBV7-8 and TRBJ2-1, with D possibly being TRBD2 (5 bases). The CDR3 contains 18 residues. Germline CDR1 and CDR2: SGHVS and FQNEAQ. The CDR3 coding sequence is TGTGCCAGCAGCCCGCTTGGCGGCTCAGCGGTCTCCTGCAATGAGCAGTCCTTC. This encodes CASSPLGGSAVSCNEQSF.

This clonotype turned up a few times. One junction end disagrees with the germline gene, perhaps due to a read error. This sequence joins TRBV29-1 and TRBJ2-3; unclear D gene. The CDR3 is made up of 12 amino acids. Germline CDR1 reads SQVTM; CDR2 reads ANQGSEA. The CDR3 loop reads CSVVLTTDTLYF. The DNA of the CDR3 is TGCAGCGTTGTTCTTACCACAGATACGCTGTATTTT.

CDR3 region: CASNRGIGTQYGYTF. CDR3 DNA sequence: TGTGCCAGCAATCGTGGAATTGGCACTCAGTATGGCTACACCTTC. V usage is TRBV6-6 and J usage is TRBJ1-2; D gene uncertain. Germline V lookup: CDR1 MNHNY, CDR2 SVGAGI (reference sequence). Trimming pared 7 bases from V and 5 bases from J, leaving 20 bases between. The CDR3 runs to 15 residues.